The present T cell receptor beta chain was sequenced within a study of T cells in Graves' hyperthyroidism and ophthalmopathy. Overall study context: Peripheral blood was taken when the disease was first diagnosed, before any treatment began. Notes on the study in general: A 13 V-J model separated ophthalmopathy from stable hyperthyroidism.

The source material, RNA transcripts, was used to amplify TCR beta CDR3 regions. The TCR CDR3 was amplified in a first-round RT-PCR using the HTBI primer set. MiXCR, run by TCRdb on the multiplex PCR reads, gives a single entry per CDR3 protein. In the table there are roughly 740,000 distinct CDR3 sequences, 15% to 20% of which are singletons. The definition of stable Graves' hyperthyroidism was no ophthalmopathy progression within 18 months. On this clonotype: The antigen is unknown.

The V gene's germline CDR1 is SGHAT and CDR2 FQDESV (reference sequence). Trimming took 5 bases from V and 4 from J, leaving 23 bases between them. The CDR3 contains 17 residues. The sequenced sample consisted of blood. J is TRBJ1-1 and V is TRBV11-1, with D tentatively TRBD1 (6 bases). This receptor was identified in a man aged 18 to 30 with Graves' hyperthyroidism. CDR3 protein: CASSHLFIGGAGTEAFF. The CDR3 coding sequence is TGTGCCAGCAGCCATCTCTTTATCGGGGGGGCTGGCACTGAAGCTTTCTTT.